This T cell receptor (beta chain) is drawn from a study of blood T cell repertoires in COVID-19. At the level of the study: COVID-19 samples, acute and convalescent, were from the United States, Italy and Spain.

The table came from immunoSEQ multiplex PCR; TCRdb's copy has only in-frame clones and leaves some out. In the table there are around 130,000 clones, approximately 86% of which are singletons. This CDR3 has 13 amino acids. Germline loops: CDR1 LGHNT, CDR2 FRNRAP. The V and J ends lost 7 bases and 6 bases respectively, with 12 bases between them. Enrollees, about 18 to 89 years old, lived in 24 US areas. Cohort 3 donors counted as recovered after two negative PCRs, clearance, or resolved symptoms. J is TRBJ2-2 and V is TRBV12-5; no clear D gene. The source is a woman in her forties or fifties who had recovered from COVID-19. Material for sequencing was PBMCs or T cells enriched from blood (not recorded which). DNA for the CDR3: TGTGCTAGTGACTTCGAGCGCGCCGGGGAGCTGTTTTTT. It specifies CASDFERAGELFF.